A selection of T cell receptor beta chains follows, all from one sample in a study of blood T cell repertoires in COVID-19. The repertoire was sequenced with immunoSEQ multiplex PCR; TCRdb's copy has only in-frame clones and lacks some. The sample has 150,000 to 200,000 clones, 80% to 85% seen once. The sequencing sample was made of peripheral blood. The receptors shown here come from a woman between 70 and 85 years old with COVID-19, enrolled during active disease. CDR3s include the opening cysteine and the closing phenylalanine or tryptophan. The D gene is left open where the match is weak.

V gene,D gene,CDR3 protein
TRBV29-1,NA,CSVDPGGTEAFF
TRBV19,TRBD2,CASSIFGLANTGELFF
TRBV7-2,NA,CASRFGAFGNTEAFF
TRBV5-1,NA,CASSFGQSSGANVLTF
TRBV18,TRBD2,CASSPGLAGHNEQFF
TRBV2,NA,CATQRQGGPYEQYF
TRBV7-2,NA,CASSFLIETQYF
TRBV7-2,NA,CASSLTGGPGREQYF
TRBV5-6,NA,CASSPEMRHHEQYF
TRBV7-9,TRBD1,CASSPSGGLYSGANVLTF